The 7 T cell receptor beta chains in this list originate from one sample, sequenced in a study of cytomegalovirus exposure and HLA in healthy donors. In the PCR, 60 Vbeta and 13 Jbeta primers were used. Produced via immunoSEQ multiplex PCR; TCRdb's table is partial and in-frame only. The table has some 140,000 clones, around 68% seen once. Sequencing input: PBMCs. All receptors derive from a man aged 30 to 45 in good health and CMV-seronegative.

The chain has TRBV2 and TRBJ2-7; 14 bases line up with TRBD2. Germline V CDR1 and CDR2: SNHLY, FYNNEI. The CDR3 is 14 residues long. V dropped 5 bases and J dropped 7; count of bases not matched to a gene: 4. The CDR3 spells CASSRLAGGKEQYF. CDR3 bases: TGTGCCAGCAGTAGACTAGCGGGGGGGAAAGAGCAGTACTTC.

The CDR3 loop reads CASSLQGADSEKLFF. CDR3 bases: TGTGCCAGCAGCCTACAGGGGGCTGATAGTGAAAAACTGTTTTTT. The V call is TRBV6-5, the J call TRBJ1-4; 9 bases align to TRBD1. This CDR3 is 15 amino acids long. The trim removed 6 bases at V and 7 bases at J, leaving 9 bases unmatched. Germline V CDR1 and CDR2: MNHEY, SVGAGI.

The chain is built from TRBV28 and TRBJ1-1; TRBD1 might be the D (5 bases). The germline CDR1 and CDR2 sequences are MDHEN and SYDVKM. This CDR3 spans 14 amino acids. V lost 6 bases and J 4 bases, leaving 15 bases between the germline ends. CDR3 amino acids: CASRMGQGATEAFF. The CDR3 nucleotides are TGTGCCAGCAGAATGGGGCAGGGTGCCACTGAAGCTTTCTTT. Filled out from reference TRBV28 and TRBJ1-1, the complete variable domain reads DVKVTQSSRYLVKRTGEKVFLECVQDMDHENMFWYRQDPGLGLRLIYFSYDVKMKEKGDIPEGYSVSREKKERFSLILESASTNQTSMYLCASRMGQGATEAFFGQGTRLTVV.

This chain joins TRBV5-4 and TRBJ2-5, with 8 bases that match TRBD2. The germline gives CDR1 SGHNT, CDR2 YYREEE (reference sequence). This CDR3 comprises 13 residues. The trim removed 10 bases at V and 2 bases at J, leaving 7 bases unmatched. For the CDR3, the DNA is TGTGCCTCGGGGGGGACTACACAAGAGACCCAGTACTTC. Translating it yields CASGGTTQETQYF.

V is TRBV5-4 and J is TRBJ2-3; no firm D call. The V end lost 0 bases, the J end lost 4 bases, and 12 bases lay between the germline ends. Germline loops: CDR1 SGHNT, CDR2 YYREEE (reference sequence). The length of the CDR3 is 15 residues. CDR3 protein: CASSLGPAAADTQYF. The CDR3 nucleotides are TGTGCCAGCAGCTTGGGGCCCGCGGCGGCAGATACGCAGTATTTT.

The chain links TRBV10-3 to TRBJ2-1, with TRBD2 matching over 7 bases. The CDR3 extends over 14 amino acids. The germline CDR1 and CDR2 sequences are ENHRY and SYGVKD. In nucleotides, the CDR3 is TGTGCGGCAGGTAGGGCGGGGGAGTACAATGAGCAGTTCTTC. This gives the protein CAAGRAGEYNEQFF.

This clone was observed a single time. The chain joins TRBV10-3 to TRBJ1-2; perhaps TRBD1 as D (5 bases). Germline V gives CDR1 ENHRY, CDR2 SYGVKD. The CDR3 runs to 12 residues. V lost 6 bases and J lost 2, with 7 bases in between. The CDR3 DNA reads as TGTGCCATCAGCGACAGCAACTATGGCTACACCTTC. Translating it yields CAISDSNYGYTF.